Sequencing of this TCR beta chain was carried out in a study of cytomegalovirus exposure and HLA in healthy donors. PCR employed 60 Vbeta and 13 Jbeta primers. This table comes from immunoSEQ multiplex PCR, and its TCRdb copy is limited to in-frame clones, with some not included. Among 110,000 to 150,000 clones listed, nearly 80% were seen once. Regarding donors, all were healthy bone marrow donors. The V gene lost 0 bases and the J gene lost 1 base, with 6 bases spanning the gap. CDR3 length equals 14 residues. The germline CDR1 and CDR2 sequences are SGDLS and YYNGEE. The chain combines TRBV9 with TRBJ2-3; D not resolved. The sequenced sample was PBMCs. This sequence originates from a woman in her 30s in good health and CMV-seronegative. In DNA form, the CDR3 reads TGTGCCAGCAGCGTAGAGTTAGGCACAGATACGCAGTATTTT. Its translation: CASSVELGTDTQYF.